A selection of T cell receptor beta chains follows, all from one sample in a study of OX40 agonist ivuxolimab in advanced cancers. Repertoires were generated with immunoSEQ multiplex PCR, while TCRdb's copy carries only in-frame clones and drops some. The data hold about 77,000 clones, with more than 65% observed a single time. The material sequenced was CD4+ or CD8+ T cells sorted from blood, taken in a trial of the OX40 agonist ivuxolimab. These TCRs come from an adult with an advanced solid tumor such as melanoma, head and neck, liver or kidney cancer. Both conserved end residues are part of each CDR3. The order of the fields is CDR3 DNA, CDR3 protein, D gene, V gene, clone size, J gene. A D gene is named only where the DNA matches it firmly. The listing skips clone size in some rows; elsewhere it reads once, few, many or a size class.

DNA: TGTGCCAGCAGCAGCCACAGGGCCGGGGAGCTGTTTTTT; CDR3: CASSSHRAGELFF; D: .; V: TRBV11-3; size: .; J: TRBJ2-2
DNA: TGTGCCAGCAGCTTAGCTAGGAGCACCGGGGAGCTGTTTTTT; CDR3: CASSLARSTGELFF; D: .; V: TRBV7-3; size: .; J: TRBJ2-2
DNA: TGTGCCAGCAGCTTTCTGTCGAGTCACATCTATAATTCACCCCTCCACTTT; CDR3: CASSFLSSHIYNSPLHF; D: .; V: TRBV13; size: .; J: TRBJ1-6
DNA: TGTGCCAGTAGTATAGTGCTCCTCATGAACACTGAAGCTTTCTTT; CDR3: CASSIVLLMNTEAFF; D: .; V: TRBV19; size: few; J: TRBJ1-1
DNA: TGTGCCAGCACCCCTTTCGGACAGCTCGAAGCTTTCTTT; CDR3: CASTPFGQLEAFF; D: .; V: TRBV6-6; size: .; J: TRBJ1-1
DNA: TGTGCCAGCAGCTTGGGGTTCGGGGAACTGTACGAGCAGTACTTC; CDR3: CASSLGFGELYEQYF; D: .; V: TRBV5-6; size: .; J: TRBJ2-7
DNA: TGTGCCACCCAACGTGGGGGCTACACCTTC; CDR3: CATQRGGYTF; D: .; V: TRBV6-1; size: .; J: TRBJ1-2
DNA: TGTGCCAGCAGTTACTCGGTGGGGCAGGGTGGAGAGACCCAGTACTTC; CDR3: CASSYSVGQGGETQYF; D: .; V: TRBV6-6; size: .; J: TRBJ2-5
DNA: TGTGCCAGCAGCCGAGGGGCAGGTCGCACAGATACGCAGTATTTT; CDR3: CASSRGAGRTDTQYF; D: .; V: TRBV7-2; size: .; J: TRBJ2-3
DNA: TGTGCCAGCAGTGTGAAGGGGCAGACGAACACTGAAGCTTTCTTT; CDR3: CASSVKGQTNTEAFF; D: .; V: TRBV6-1; size: .; J: TRBJ1-1
DNA: TGCGCCAGCAGCTTGTCAGGGCAAGAGACCCAGTACTTC; CDR3: CASSLSGQETQYF; D: .; V: TRBV5-1; size: once; J: TRBJ2-5
DNA: TGCGCCAGCAGTCCGATGACAGGGCTAAGCTATGGCTACACCTTC; CDR3: CASSPMTGLSYGYTF; D: TRBD1; V: TRBV5-1; size: .; J: TRBJ1-2
DNA: TGTGCCAGCAGCGGAAGGGCTGGGGGCGATGGCTACACCTTC; CDR3: CASSGRAGGDGYTF; D: .; V: TRBV7-2; size: .; J: TRBJ1-2
DNA: TGTGCCAGTAGTATGGGAGGGCACAACACTGAAGCTTTCTTT; CDR3: CASSMGGHNTEAFF; D: .; V: TRBV19; size: few; J: TRBJ1-1
DNA: TGCGCCAGCAGCTTACAGGGGACAGGGGCTGGAAACACCATATATTTT; CDR3: CASSLQGTGAGNTIYF; D: TRBD1; V: TRBV5-1; size: .; J: TRBJ1-3
DNA: TGTGCCAGTAGTATGGCGGGGACCCAAGAGACCCAGTACTTC; CDR3: CASSMAGTQETQYF; D: .; V: TRBV19; size: .; J: TRBJ2-5
DNA: TGTGCCAGCAGCTTACTTGGGGGAACTGGAAACACCATATATTTT; CDR3: CASSLLGGTGNTIYF; D: .; V: TRBV7-2; size: .; J: TRBJ1-3
DNA: TGTGCCAGCAGCTTGGGCTCCGGGACAAGTGATGGCTACACCTTC; CDR3: CASSLGSGTSDGYTF; D: .; V: TRBV5-6; size: .; J: TRBJ1-2
DNA: TGTGCCAGCAGCTTAGAGAGGAGCTATGGCTACACCTTC; CDR3: CASSLERSYGYTF; D: .; V: TRBV11-2; size: .; J: TRBJ1-2
DNA: TGCGCCAGCAGCCAAGCCTCAACAGGGGGCTTTCAGCCCCAGCATTTT; CDR3: CASSQASTGGFQPQHF; D: TRBD1; V: TRBV4-1; size: .; J: TRBJ1-5
DNA: TGTGCCAGCAGTGACTCGACTAGCGGGGGGGCAGATACGCAGTATTTT; CDR3: CASSDSTSGGADTQYF; D: TRBD2; V: TRBV6-4; size: few; J: TRBJ2-3
DNA: TGTGCCAGCAGCTTAGGAGTAGACTGGCACTTC; CDR3: CASSLGVDWHF; D: .; V: TRBV7-2; size: .; J: TRBJ2-7
DNA: TGTGCCAGCCGTCTGCAAGTGGGCTCCTACGAGCAGTACTTC; CDR3: CASRLQVGSYEQYF; D: .; V: TRBV19; size: .; J: TRBJ2-7
DNA: TGTGCCACCAGCAGCCCCTACGCCAGACAGGGCAATCAGCCCCAGCATTTT; CDR3: CATSSPYARQGNQPQHF; D: .; V: TRBV15; size: once; J: TRBJ1-5
DNA: TGCGCCAGCAGTCAATCGATCCAAGGTACGCGGAACACCATATATTTT; CDR3: CASSQSIQGTRNTIYF; D: .; V: TRBV23-1; size: .; J: TRBJ1-3
DNA: TGTGCCAGCAGTGAAGCGGGTCAGGCGGAACCGGCTTTCTTT; CDR3: CASSEAGQAEPAFF; D: .; V: TRBV6-1; size: once; J: TRBJ1-1
DNA: TGTGCCAGCAGCGTTGCAGTGAGTCAGGTGAACACCGGGGAGCTGTTTTTT; CDR3: CASSVAVSQVNTGELFF; D: .; V: TRBV9; size: medium-sized; J: TRBJ2-2
DNA: TGCGCCAGCAGCCTGGGGGCGGGCCGCTTCCAAGAGGCCCAGTACTTC; CDR3: CASSLGAGRFQEAQYF; D: .; V: TRBV5-1; size: .; J: TRBJ2-5
DNA: TGCGCCAGCAGCACCCGACAGGGATCTGACTATGGCTACACCTTC; CDR3: CASSTRQGSDYGYTF; D: TRBD1; V: TRBV5-1; size: .; J: TRBJ1-2
DNA: TGTGCCAGCTCACCACTGCTCCCTAGGCCGGGGGGTGCCTACGAGCAGTACTTC; CDR3: CASSPLLPRPGGAYEQYF; D: TRBD2; V: TRBV18; size: .; J: TRBJ2-7
DNA: TGTGCCAGCAGCTTATCGGGCAGGTCAAAGTGGGTTACTAATGAAAAACTGTTTTTT; CDR3: CASSLSGRSKWVTNEKLFF; D: .; V: TRBV7-2; size: .; J: TRBJ1-4
DNA: TGTGCCAGCAGCGCTTGGGGGGAAGAGACCCAGTACTTC; CDR3: CASSAWGEETQYF; D: .; V: TRBV5-4; size: .; J: TRBJ2-5
DNA: TGTGCCAGCAGCCAAGCGGGACAGGGAGATGGCTACACCTTC; CDR3: CASSQAGQGDGYTF; D: TRBD1; V: TRBV28; size: .; J: TRBJ1-2
DNA: TGTGCCAGCAGCGAAGGACAGGGCCTGATTACGCAGTATTTT; CDR3: CASSEGQGLITQYF; D: TRBD1; V: TRBV7-2; size: .; J: TRBJ2-3
DNA: TGTGCCAGCAGCTTAGTCCCCGAGCAGGACGAGCAGTACTTC; CDR3: CASSLVPEQDEQYF; D: .; V: TRBV7-8; size: .; J: TRBJ2-7
DNA: TGTGCCAGCAGGGACACCTCCCTTGGAAAACTGTTTTTT; CDR3: CASRDTSLGKLFF; D: .; V: TRBV6-6; size: .; J: TRBJ1-4
DNA: TGTGCCAGCAGCTCCGGGCAAGGCGATACGCAGTATTTT; CDR3: CASSSGQGDTQYF; D: .; V: TRBV11-2; size: .; J: TRBJ2-3
DNA: TGTGCCAGCAGTTACTCTATAAAGAGATCTGGAAACACCATATATTTT; CDR3: CASSYSIKRSGNTIYF; D: .; V: TRBV6-5; size: many; J: TRBJ1-3
DNA: TGTGCCAGCAGCTTAGCGGGACTACCTGCCAAAAACATTCAGTACTTC; CDR3: CASSLAGLPAKNIQYF; D: TRBD2; V: TRBV7-8; size: .; J: TRBJ2-4